This entry lists 19 T cell receptor beta chains sequenced from one sample in a study of blood T cell repertoires in COVID-19. The assay was immunoSEQ multiplex PCR, and TCRdb's table has in-frame clones only and misses some. The sample includes about 210,000 clones, 81% seen only once; the top ten take 8% to 9.5%. The sequencing input was PBMCs or T cells enriched from blood (not recorded which). Receptor source: a woman in her forties or fifties with acute COVID-19.

Details on this clone: A junction boundary mismatches the germline segment, possibly from a read error. This chain joins TRBV24-1 and TRBJ2-1; maybe TRBD2 (6 bases). CDR1 is KGHDR and CDR2 is SFDVKD in the germline V gene. The CDR3 is 18 residues long. This CDR3 reads CATSDFEGAGHSLGEQFF. CDR3 sequence (DNA): TGTGCCACCAGTGATTTCGAAGGGGCGGGGCACAGCTTAGGTGAGCAATTCTTC.

The J gene is TRBJ1-2, the V gene TRBV5-1, with D maybe TRBD1 (6 bases). V was clipped by 4 bases and J by 4 bases, with 14 bases between them. This CDR3 has 14 amino acids. Germline lookup yields CDR1 SGHRS and CDR2 YFSETQ. CDR3 in amino acids: CASSMDRFSYGYTF. In nucleotides, the CDR3 is TGCGCCAGCAGCATGGACAGATTCTCCTATGGCTACACCTTC.

The chain is built from TRBV6-5 and TRBJ2-1; 7 bases agree with TRBD1. The junction had 4 bases not matched to a gene; V was cut back by 2 bases and J by 0 bases. The CDR3 consists of 16 residues. Germline loops: CDR1 MNHEY, CDR2 SVGAGI. CDR3 sequence (DNA): TGTGCCAGCAGTTACCAGGGACAGAGCTCCTACAATGAGCAGTTCTTC. Translation gives CASSYQGQSSYNEQFF.

J is TRBJ2-6 and V is TRBV5-6; TRBD2 agrees at 9 bases. The V segment lost 7 bases and the J segment 3 bases; nucleotides outside the gene matches: 8. The CDR3 is made up of 16 amino acids. The germline V gene has CDR1 SGHDT and CDR2 YYEEEE. The CDR3 sequence: CASLRLAGFGANVLTF. In DNA form, the CDR3 reads TGTGCCAGCTTGAGGCTAGCGGGATTTGGGGCCAACGTCCTGACTTTC.

The gene calls are TRBV19 and TRBJ1-6, with a weak D call TRBD1 (5 bases). Germline V gene lookup returns CDR1 LNHDA and CDR2 SQIVND (reference sequence). V was shortened by 3 bases and J by 7 bases, with 19 bases between the two germline ends. The CDR3 is 17 amino acids. The CDR3: CASSMLQGGGRNSPLHF. The CDR3 nucleotides are TGTGCCAGTAGTATGTTGCAGGGTGGTGGGAGGAATTCACCCCTCCACTTT.

The chain couples TRBV2 to TRBJ2-6, with D possibly TRBD1 on 5 matching bases. This CDR3 has 16 residues. The germline V gene has CDR1 SNHLY and CDR2 FYNNEI. Trimming removed 8 bases from V and 4 bases from J, with 18 bases in between. The DNA of the CDR3 is TGTGCCAGCCACGACAGTGGGGCCGGGGGGGCCAACGTCCTGACTTTC. It codes for CASHDSGAGGANVLTF.

V and J are TRBV4-2 and TRBJ2-7, with 8 bases matching TRBD2. CDR1 is LGHNA, CDR2 YNFKEQ, per germline. The CDR3 spans 15 residues. Germline trimming cut 6 bases from V and 2 bases from J; bases unmatched to any gene: 9. The CDR3 protein is CASSFTSGSPYEQYF. The CDR3 coding sequence is TGTGCCAGCAGTTTTACCAGCGGGAGCCCCTACGAGCAGTACTTC.

The rearrangement joins TRBV6-2 or TRBV6-3 to TRBJ1-2; TRBD1 matches at 7 bases. The CDR3 consists of 16 residues. J lost 1 base, V lost 4 bases, and 9 bases had no gene match. The V gene's germline CDR1 is MNHEY and CDR2 SVGEGT. The chain's CDR3 is CASSSNLGQFNYGYTF. The CDR3 region has the DNA TGTGCCAGCAGTTCTAACTTGGGACAGTTTAACTATGGCTACACCTTC.

The chain carries TRBV11-2 and TRBJ2-5; 11 bases align to TRBD1. The CDR3 has 16 amino acids. V lost 1 base and J lost 5; bases outside the gene matches: 6. Per germline, CDR1 SGHAT and CDR2 FQNNGV. The DNA of the CDR3 is TGTGCCAGCAGCTTAGTATGGACAGGGGGCCGCGAGACCCAGTACTTC. Translating it yields CASSLVWTGGRETQYF.

The chain has TRBV28 and TRBJ2-2; 7 bases are shared with TRBD2. CDR3 length equals 14 residues. Germline V gives CDR1 MDHEN, CDR2 SYDVKM. V lost 6 bases, J lost 9 bases, and 10 bases stayed unmatched. In DNA, the CDR3 is TGTGCCAGCAGGCTTACCGGGGGGTCCCGGGAGCTGTTTTTT. It codes for CASRLTGGSRELFF.

This sequence joins TRBV15 and TRBJ1-2, with D tentatively TRBD1 (5 bases). Trimming shortened V by 1 base and J by 2 bases, and 8 bases separated the two germline ends. CDR1 LNHNV and CDR2 YYDKDF come from the germline V gene (reference sequence). The CDR3 spans 14 residues. CDR3 sequence: CATSRATENYGYTF. In DNA, the CDR3 is TGTGCCACCAGCAGAGCGACAGAGAACTATGGCTACACCTTC.

The chain is built from TRBV5-6 and TRBJ2-7, with 8 bases matching TRBD1. This CDR3 has 16 residues. The germline gives CDR1 SGHDT, CDR2 YYEEEE. Losses at the gene ends were 0 bases for V and 5 bases for J; bases not matched to a gene: 10. This chain's CDR3 is CASSLGTGTGVDEQYF. The DNA of the CDR3 is TGTGCCAGCAGCTTGGGAACCGGGACAGGTGTAGACGAGCAGTACTTC.

The chain joins TRBV3-1 (or the pseudogene TRBV3-2) to TRBJ1-6, with 7 nucleotides matching TRBD1. The CDR3 is 14 residues long. Per germline, CDR1 LGHDT and CDR2 YNNKEL (reference sequence). The J segment lost 9 bases and the V segment lost 5 bases, leaving 7 bases of the junction unmatched. For the CDR3, the DNA is TGTGCCAGCAGCTCGACAGGGTTGGGTTCACCCCTCCACTTT. Translation gives CASSSTGLGSPLHF.

The chain is built from TRBV19 and TRBJ2-1; 8 positions match TRBD2. The V and J ends lost 5 bases and 5 bases, in that order; junction bases with no gene match: 5. The CDR3 runs 14 residues. The germline CDR1 and CDR2 sequences are LNHDA and SQIVND (reference sequence). CDR3 sequence (DNA): TGTGCCAGTAGTGTGTTAGCGGGAAACAATGAGCAGTTCTTC. Amino acid sequence: CASSVLAGNNEQFF.

The genes are TRBV6-5 and TRBJ2-2, with 8 bases matching TRBD2. Trimming took 0 bases from V and 4 from J; bases not matched to a gene: 4. In germline, CDR1 is MNHEY, CDR2 SVGAGI. This CDR3 has 16 amino acids. The CDR3 DNA reads as TGTGCCAGCAGTTACTCTAGTAGCGGGGCCACCGGGGAGCTGTTTTTT. Amino acid sequence: CASSYSSSGATGELFF.

V and J are TRBV28 and TRBJ2-1, with 8 bases matching TRBD2. CDR1 and CDR2 from the germline V gene are MDHEN and SYDVKM. The CDR3 is 16 residues long. Losses at the gene ends were 2 bases for V and 3 bases for J; bases not matched to a gene: 6. The CDR3 region is CASSLILADYYNEQFF. The CDR3 nucleotides are TGTGCCAGCAGTTTAATACTAGCGGATTACTACAATGAGCAGTTCTTC.

This CDR3 is CASSQDIGRSSYEQYF. The CDR3 DNA follows: TGCGCCAGCAGCCAAGATATTGGCAGAAGCTCCTACGAGCAGTACTTC. The chain uses TRBV4-3 and TRBJ2-7; no firm D call. V dropped 0 bases and J dropped 0 bases, with 12 bases sitting between them. Germline V lookup: CDR1 LGHNA, CDR2 YSLEER. CDR3 length: 16 residues.

The V and J genes are TRBV14 and TRBJ2-3, with D possibly being TRBD2 (6 bases). V was clipped by 1 base and J by 1 base, with 12 bases between them. The CDR3 loop spans 16 amino acids. The germline V gene has CDR1 SGHDN and CDR2 FVKESK. The CDR3 DNA reads as TGTGCCAGCAGCCAAGGACGCGGAGGGGGCACAGATACGCAGTATTTT. Translating gives CASSQGRGGGTDTQYF.

The genes are TRBV5-1 and TRBJ2-5, with a tentative D call TRBD1 (5 bases). Germline V gene sequence: CDR1 SGHRS, CDR2 YFSETQ. Trimming pared 0 bases from V and 1 base from J, leaving 7 bases between. This CDR3 is built from 14 residues. As DNA, the CDR3 is TGCGCCAGCAGCTTGGACAGGAGCCAAGAGACCCAGTACTTC. Its protein product is CASSLDRSQETQYF.